This is a list of T cell receptor beta chains from one sample in a study of blood T cell repertoires in COVID-19. Profiled with immunoSEQ multiplex PCR; TCRdb holds only in-frame clones, not every one. This sample carries about 150,000 clones, approximately 80% of them seen once, and the ten largest clones take roughly 4.9%. Material: peripheral blood. These receptors originate from a human donor in a cohort sampled during active COVID-19. CDR3s include the opening cysteine and the closing phenylalanine or tryptophan. D genes are given only for firm matches. Size tells how often a clone was seen (once, few, many) or the class of an expanded clone, and some rows leave it out.

TRBV9	NA	NA	18	TRBJ1-3	CASSVGATGISSGNTIYF	TGTGCCAGCAGCGTAGGGGCCACCGGGATCAGCTCTGGAAACACCATATATTTT
TRBV2	NA	NA	13	TRBJ1-2	CASSVSGNYGYTF	TGTGCCAGCAGCGTTTCAGGGAACTATGGCTACACCTTC
TRBV28	NA	TRBD2	17	TRBJ2-3	CASSSSPSGSRTDTQYF	TGTGCCAGCAGCTCTTCCCCTAGCGGGAGTCGCACAGATACGCAGTATTTT
TRBV4-1	NA	TRBD2	15	TRBJ2-5	CASSQDGTSGRTQYF	TGCGCCAGCAGCCAAGATGGGACTAGCGGAAGAACCCAGTACTTC
TRBV9	once	TRBD1	16	TRBJ2-1	CASSARGQGFRDEQFF	TGTGCCAGCAGCGCAAGGGGACAGGGGTTTAGAGATGAGCAGTTCTTC
TRBV3-1/TRBV3-2	NA	TRBD2	15	TRBJ2-7	CASSPGLAGGHEQYF	TGTGCCAGCAGCCCGGGACTAGCGGGGGGGCACGAGCAGTACTTC
TRBV7-2	NA	NA	18	TRBJ2-2	CASSLTGTFFANTGELFF	TGTGCCAGCAGCCTAACCGGGACTTTCTTCGCGAACACCGGGGAGCTGTTTTTT
TRBV20-1	NA	NA	11	TRBJ1-1	CSARDLSEAFF	TGCAGTGCTAGAGACCTCTCTGAAGCTTTCTTT
TRBV4-1	NA	TRBD2	15	TRBJ2-7	CASSQRLAGGYEQYF	TGCGCCAGCAGCCAGCGACTAGCGGGGGGTTACGAGCAGTACTTC
TRBV7-6	NA	TRBD2	15	TRBJ2-7	CASSPSTAGGGEQYF	TGTGCCAGCAGCCCCTCGACAGCGGGGGGTGGCGAGCAGTACTTC
TRBV2	NA	NA	16	TRBJ1-3	CASRPQGANAGNTIYF	TGTGCCAGCAGGCCACAGGGAGCGAACGCCGGAAACACCATATATTTT
TRBV2	NA	NA	15	TRBJ1-4	CASSESLGGEEKLFF	TGTGCCAGCAGTGAAAGTCTGGGGGGTGAAGAAAAACTGTTTTTT
TRBV6-5	NA	TRBD1	14	TRBJ1-6	CASTLGQINSPLHF	TGTGCCAGCACCCTGGGACAGATTAATTCACCCCTCCACTTT
TRBV9	NA	TRBD1	17	TRBJ1-3	CASSPTGGPSSGNTIYF	TGTGCCAGCAGCCCGACAGGGGGCCCGAGCTCTGGAAACACCATATATTTT
TRBV5-6	NA	TRBD1	15	TRBJ1-1	CASRTDRGLHTEAFF	TGTGCCAGCAGGACGGACAGGGGTTTGCACACTGAAGCTTTCTTT
TRBV19	NA	TRBD1	17	TRBJ1-4	CASSMRTGVATNEKLFF	TGTGCCAGTAGTATGAGAACAGGGGTTGCAACTAATGAAAAACTGTTTTTT
TRBV11-3	NA	TRBD2	14	TRBJ2-1	CASSLSGDYNEQFF	TGTGCCAGCAGCTTAAGCGGGGATTACAATGAGCAGTTCTTC
TRBV7-3	NA	NA	14	TRBJ2-7	CASSLHQGEGEQYF	TGTGCCAGCAGCTTACACCAGGGTGAAGGGGAGCAGTACTTC
TRBV3-1/TRBV3-2	NA	NA	16	TRBJ1-5	CASSQDLSSPNQPQHF	TGTGCCAGCAGCCAAGATCTTTCGAGTCCTAATCAGCCCCAGCATTTT
TRBV7-9	NA	NA	16	TRBJ2-7	CASSLDRQGGLYEQYF	TGTGCCAGCAGCTTAGACCGCCAGGGTGGTCTCTACGAGCAGTACTTC
TRBV20-1	NA	NA	12	TRBJ2-7	CSASSQAYEQYF	TGCAGTGCTAGTTCACAGGCCTACGAGCAGTACTTC
TRBV2	NA	NA	15	TRBJ2-2	CASGLERGSPGELFF	TGTGCCAGCGGATTGGAACGAGGAAGCCCCGGGGAGCTGTTTTTT
TRBV19	NA	NA	14	TRBJ1-1	CASSITGQGTEAFF	TGTGCCAGTAGTATAACAGGGCAGGGCACTGAAGCTTTCTTT
TRBV27	NA	NA	14	TRBJ1-1	CASSPARGNTEAFF	TGTGCCAGCAGTCCGGCCAGGGGGAACACTGAAGCTTTCTTT
TRBV29-1	NA	TRBD1	13	TRBJ1-1	CSVDRGLNTEAFF	TGCAGCGTGGACAGGGGATTGAACACTGAAGCTTTCTTT
TRBV4-2	NA	NA	15	TRBJ1-5	CASSQATVSNQPQHF	TGTGCCAGCAGCCAAGCGACAGTCAGCAATCAGCCCCAGCATTTT
TRBV6-5	NA	NA	15	TRBJ2-1	CASSRDSGAYNEQFF	TGTGCCAGCAGCCGGGACTCCGGAGCCTACAATGAGCAGTTCTTC
TRBV19	few	NA	16	TRBJ1-5	CASSRQGLGSNQPQHF	TGTGCCAGTAGTCGTCAGGGATTAGGGAGCAATCAGCCCCAGCATTTT
TRBV25-1	NA	NA	14	TRBJ2-7	CASSPNAGFYEQYF	TGTGCCAGCAGTCCGAATGCAGGATTCTACGAGCAGTACTTC
TRBV2	NA	NA	13	TRBJ1-1	CASSEGEGSEAFF	TGTGCCAGCAGTGAAGGGGAGGGTTCTGAAGCTTTCTTT
TRBV27	once	TRBD2	13	TRBJ2-5	CASESSGVETQYF	TGTGCCAGCGAGAGCAGCGGGGTGGAGACCCAGTACTTC
TRBV19	NA	TRBD2	15	TRBJ2-1	CASSSKAGANNEQFF	TGTGCCAGTAGTTCCAAAGCGGGAGCCAACAATGAGCAGTTCTTC
TRBV19	NA	TRBD1	13	TRBJ1-2	CASRQGSNYGYTF	TGTGCCAGCAGACAGGGGTCGAACTATGGCTACACCTTC
TRBV6-2/TRBV6-3	NA	TRBD2	16	TRBJ2-3	CASSHTSGSITDTQYF	TGTGCCAGCAGCCACACTAGCGGGAGTATAACAGATACGCAGTATTTT
TRBV19	NA	TRBD1	15	TRBJ1-4	CASMGRGISSEKLFF	TGTGCCAGTATGGGCAGGGGGATCAGTAGTGAAAAACTGTTTTTT
TRBV23-1	NA	NA	14	TRBJ1-2	CASSQTHVNYGYTF	TGCGCCAGCAGTCAGACACACGTTAACTATGGCTACACCTTC
TRBV5-1	NA	NA	13	TRBJ1-5	CASSLSTNQPQHF	TGCGCCAGCAGCTTGTCGACTAATCAGCCCCAGCATTTT
TRBV5-1	NA	TRBD2	20	TRBJ2-1	CASSLGGLAEVLSSYNEQFF	TGCGCCAGCAGCTTGGGGGGACTAGCGGAGGTTCTTAGTTCCTACAATGAGCAGTTCTTC
TRBV5-4	NA	TRBD2	15	TRBJ2-1	CASSLELAAYNEQFF	TGTGCCAGCAGCTTGGAACTAGCGGCTTACAATGAGCAGTTCTTC
TRBV10-3	NA	NA	13	TRBJ2-7	CAISEGQPYEQYF	TGTGCCATCAGTGAGGGACAGCCCTACGAGCAGTACTTC
TRBV10-1	NA	TRBD1	13	TRBJ2-2	CASSKRQGGELFF	TGCGCCAGCAGTAAAAGACAGGGCGGGGAGCTGTTTTTT
TRBV5-1	NA	NA	14	TRBJ1-5	CASSVTGGNQPQHF	TGCGCCAGCAGCGTTACAGGAGGGAATCAGCCCCAGCATTTT
TRBV7-9	NA	TRBD1	15	TRBJ1-1	CASSPQGALNTEAFF	TGTGCCAGCAGCCCACAGGGGGCCCTGAACACTGAAGCTTTCTTT
TRBV7-2	NA	NA	14	TRBJ1-2	CASSGNIQGYGYTF	TGTGCCAGCAGCGGAAATATACAGGGCTATGGCTACACCTTC
TRBV2	NA	TRBD1	13	TRBJ2-7	CASLGTGSDEQYF	TGTGCCAGCCTCGGGACAGGCAGCGACGAGCAGTACTTC
TRBV5-5	NA	TRBD1	16	TRBJ1-2	CASSRNPGQQTYGYTF	TGTGCCAGCAGCCGGAATCCGGGACAGCAGACCTATGGCTACACCTTC
TRBV12-3/TRBV12-4	NA	NA	13	TRBJ1-5	CASRRQSNQPQHF	TGTGCCAGCAGGCGACAAAGCAATCAGCCCCAGCATTTT
TRBV19	once	NA	14	TRBJ1-2	CASSMVQGSYGYTF	TGTGCCAGTAGTATGGTCCAGGGTAGCTATGGCTACACCTTC
TRBV29-1	NA	TRBD2	17	TRBJ2-2	CSVESAGGPIGTGELFF	TGCAGCGTTGAGTCCGCGGGAGGGCCTATCGGCACCGGGGAGCTGTTTTTT
TRBV6-2/TRBV6-3	NA	TRBD2	15	TRBJ2-5	CASSYTSGSLETQYF	TGTGCCAGCAGTTACACTAGCGGGAGCTTGGAGACCCAGTACTTC
TRBV7-2	few	NA	14	TRBJ2-5	CASSLGTAGETQYF	TGTGCCAGCAGCTTAGGGACGGCGGGAGAGACCCAGTACTTC
TRBV5-4	NA	TRBD1	16	TRBJ1-6	CASTRQGAIYNSPLHF	TGTGCCAGCACCCGACAGGGAGCCATCTATAATTCACCCCTCCACTTT
TRBV5-1	NA	NA	15	TRBJ2-5	CASSLVPGRQETQYF	TGCGCCAGCAGCTTGGTTCCTGGCAGACAAGAGACCCAGTACTTC
TRBV9	NA	TRBD1	13	TRBJ2-7	CASSGDRVYEQYF	TGTGCCAGCAGCGGGGACAGGGTGTACGAGCAGTACTTC
TRBV3-1/TRBV3-2	few	TRBD2	16	TRBJ2-3	CASSQVIAGVTDTQYF	TGTGCCAGCAGCCAAGTCATAGCGGGGGTCACAGATACGCAGTATTTT
TRBV19	NA	NA	16	TRBJ1-1	CASTQSHTPIDTEAFF	TGTGCCAGTACCCAAAGCCATACCCCGATCGACACTGAAGCTTTCTTT
TRBV4-2	NA	TRBD2	16	TRBJ2-3	CASSQDVTSGADTQYF	TGTGCCAGCAGCCAAGATGTGACTAGCGGGGCAGATACGCAGTATTTT
TRBV29-1	NA	NA	13	TRBJ1-5	CSAPGLGNQPQHF	TGCAGCGCTCCGGGACTTGGGAATCAGCCCCAGCATTTT
TRBV30	NA	TRBD1	15	TRBJ2-7	CAWSARDRALYEQYF	TGTGCCTGGAGTGCGCGGGACAGGGCATTGTACGAGCAGTACTTC